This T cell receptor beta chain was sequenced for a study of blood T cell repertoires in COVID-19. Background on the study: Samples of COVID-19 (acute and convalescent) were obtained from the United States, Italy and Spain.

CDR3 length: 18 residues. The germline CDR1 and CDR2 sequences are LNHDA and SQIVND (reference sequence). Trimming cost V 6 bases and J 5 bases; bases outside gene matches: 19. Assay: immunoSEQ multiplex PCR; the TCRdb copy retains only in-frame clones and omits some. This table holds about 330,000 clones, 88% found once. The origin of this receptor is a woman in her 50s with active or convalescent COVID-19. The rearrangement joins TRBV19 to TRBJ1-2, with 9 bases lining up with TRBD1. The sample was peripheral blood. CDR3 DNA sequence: TGTGCCAGTAGCCGTCGAGGGACAGGGACTTTTCGTGGGTATGGCTACACCTTC. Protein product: CASSRRGTGTFRGYGYTF.